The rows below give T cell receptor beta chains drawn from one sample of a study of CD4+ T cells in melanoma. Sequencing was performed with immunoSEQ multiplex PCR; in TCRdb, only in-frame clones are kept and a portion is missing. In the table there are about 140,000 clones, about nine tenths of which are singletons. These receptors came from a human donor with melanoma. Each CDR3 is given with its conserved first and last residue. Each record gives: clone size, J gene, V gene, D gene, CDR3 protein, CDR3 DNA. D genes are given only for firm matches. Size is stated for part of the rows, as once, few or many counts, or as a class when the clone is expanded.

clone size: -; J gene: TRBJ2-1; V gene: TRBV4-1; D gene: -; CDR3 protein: CASSPRNNEQFF; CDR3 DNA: TGCGCCAGCAGCCCTAGAAATAATGAGCAGTTCTTC
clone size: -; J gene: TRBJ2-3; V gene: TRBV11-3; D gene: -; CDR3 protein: CASSYGASTDTQYF; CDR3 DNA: TGTGCCAGCAGCTACGGGGCCAGCACAGATACGCAGTATTTT
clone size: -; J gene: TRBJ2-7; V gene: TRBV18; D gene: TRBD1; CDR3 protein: CASSNLAGQGGREQYF; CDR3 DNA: TGTGCCAGCTCCAATCTGGCCGGACAGGGAGGTCGCGAGCAGTACTTC
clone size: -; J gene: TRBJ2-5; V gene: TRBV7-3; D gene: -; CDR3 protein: CASSLEPRGTQYF; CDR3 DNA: TGTGCCAGCAGCTTAGAACCCCGGGGGACCCAGTACTTC
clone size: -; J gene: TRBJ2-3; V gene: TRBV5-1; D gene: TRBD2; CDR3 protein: CASSLRRTSGTDTQYF; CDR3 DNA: TGCGCCAGCAGCCTTCGACGGACTAGCGGCACAGATACGCAGTATTTT
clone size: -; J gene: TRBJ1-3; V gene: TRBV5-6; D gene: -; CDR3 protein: CASSFTGSSGNTIYF; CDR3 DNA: TGTGCCAGCAGCTTTACAGGGAGCTCTGGAAACACCATATATTTT
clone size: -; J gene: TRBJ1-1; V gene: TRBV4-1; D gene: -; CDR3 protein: CASSQVPGSYTEAFF; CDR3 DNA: TGCGCCAGCAGCCAAGTACCGGGTTCGTACACTGAAGCTTTCTTT
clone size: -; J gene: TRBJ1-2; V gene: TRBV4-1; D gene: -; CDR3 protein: CASSQDPGSYVRVYGYTF; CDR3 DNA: TGCGCCAGCAGCCAAGATCCAGGGAGTTACGTTCGGGTCTATGGCTACACCTTC
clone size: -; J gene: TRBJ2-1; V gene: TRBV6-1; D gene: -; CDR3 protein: CASRERWGSYNEQFF; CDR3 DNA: TGTGCCAGCAGGGAACGGTGGGGCTCCTACAATGAGCAGTTCTTC
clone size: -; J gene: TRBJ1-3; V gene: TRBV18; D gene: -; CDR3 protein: CASSLTDSGNTIYF; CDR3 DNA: TGTGCCAGCTCCCTGACAGACTCTGGAAACACCATATATTTT
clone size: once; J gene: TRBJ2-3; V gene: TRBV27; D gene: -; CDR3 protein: CASSLDPLADTQYF; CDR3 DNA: TGTGCCAGCAGTTTAGACCCTTTGGCAGATACGCAGTATTTT
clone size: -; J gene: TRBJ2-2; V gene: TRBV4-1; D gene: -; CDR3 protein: CASSSWGANTGELFF; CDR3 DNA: TGCGCCAGCAGCTCTTGGGGCGCGAACACCGGGGAGCTGTTTTTT
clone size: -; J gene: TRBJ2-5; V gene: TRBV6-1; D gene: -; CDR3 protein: CASSVGVRETQYF; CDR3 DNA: TGTGCCAGCAGCGTAGGGGTGCGGGAGACCCAGTACTTC
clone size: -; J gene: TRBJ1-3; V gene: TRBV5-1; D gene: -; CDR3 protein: CASSLGFQGSSSGNTIYF; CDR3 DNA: TGCGCCAGCAGCTTGGGGTTTCAAGGGAGCTCCTCTGGAAACACCATATATTTT
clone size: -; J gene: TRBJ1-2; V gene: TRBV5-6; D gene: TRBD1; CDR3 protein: CASSLGYRDRPNYGYTF; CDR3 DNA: TGTGCCAGCAGCTTGGGGTATAGGGACAGGCCAAACTATGGCTACACCTTC
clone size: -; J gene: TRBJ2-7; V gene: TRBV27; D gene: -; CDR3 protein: CASGDSAYEQYF; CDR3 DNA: TGTGCCAGTGGGGACTCCGCCTACGAGCAGTACTTC
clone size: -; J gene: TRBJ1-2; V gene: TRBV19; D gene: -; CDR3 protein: CASSGHKTGSYGYTF; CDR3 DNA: TGTGCCAGTAGTGGCCACAAGACCGGCAGCTATGGCTACACCTTC
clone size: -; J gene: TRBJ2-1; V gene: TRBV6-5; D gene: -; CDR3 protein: CASSYSGPYNEQFF; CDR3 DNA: TGTGCCAGCAGTTACTCAGGACCTTACAATGAGCAGTTCTTC
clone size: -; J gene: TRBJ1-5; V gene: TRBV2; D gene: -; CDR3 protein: CASSGSGNQPQHF; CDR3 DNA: TGTGCCAGCAGTGGATCTGGCAATCAGCCCCAGCATTTT
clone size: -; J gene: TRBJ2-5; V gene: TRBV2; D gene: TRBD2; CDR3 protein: CASGRGITLWETQYF; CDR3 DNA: TGTGCCTCCGGGAGGGGGATTACATTATGGGAGACCCAGTACTTC
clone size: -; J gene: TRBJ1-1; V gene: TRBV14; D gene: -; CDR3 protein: CASSPMWILNTEAFF; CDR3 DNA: TGTGCCAGCAGCCCCATGTGGATCTTGAACACTGAAGCTTTCTTT
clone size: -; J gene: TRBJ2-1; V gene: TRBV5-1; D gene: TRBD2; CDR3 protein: CASSRTGTSGGGTYNEQFF; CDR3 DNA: TGCGCCAGCAGCAGGACCGGGACTAGCGGGGGGGGGACCTACAATGAGCAGTTCTTC
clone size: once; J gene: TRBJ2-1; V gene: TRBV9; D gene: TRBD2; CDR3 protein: CASSPGLAGGQNEQFF; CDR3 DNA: TGTGCCAGCAGCCCTGGACTAGCGGGGGGCCAAAATGAGCAGTTCTTC
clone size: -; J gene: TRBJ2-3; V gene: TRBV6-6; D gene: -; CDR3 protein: CASSYRGDSTDTQYF; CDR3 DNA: TGTGCCAGCAGTTACCGAGGGGACTCCACAGATACGCAGTATTTT
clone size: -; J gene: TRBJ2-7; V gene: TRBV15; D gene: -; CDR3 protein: CATSRDRSYEQYF; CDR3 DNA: TGTGCCACCAGCAGAGATCGGAGCTACGAGCAGTACTTC
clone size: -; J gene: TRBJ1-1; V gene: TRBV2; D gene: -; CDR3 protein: CASRPTVHTEAFF; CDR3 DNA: TGTGCCAGCAGGCCCACAGTTCACACTGAAGCTTTCTTT
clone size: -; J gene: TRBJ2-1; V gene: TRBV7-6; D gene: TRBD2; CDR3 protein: CASSREGWTYNEQFF; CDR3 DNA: TGTGCCAGCAGCAGGGAGGGGTGGACCTACAATGAGCAGTTCTTC
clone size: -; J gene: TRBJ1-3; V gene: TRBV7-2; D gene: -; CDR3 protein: CASSLGPLHGGSGNTIYF; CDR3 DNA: TGTGCCAGCAGCTTGGGCCCCCTCCACGGGGGCTCTGGAAACACCATATATTTT
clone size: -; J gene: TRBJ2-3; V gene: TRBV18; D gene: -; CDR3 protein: CASSPFYDLDTQYF; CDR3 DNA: TGTGCCAGCTCACCATTTTATGATTTGGATACGCAGTATTTT
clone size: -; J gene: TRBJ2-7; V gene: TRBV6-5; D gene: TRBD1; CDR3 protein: CASSYSTTGATYEQYF; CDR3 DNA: TGTGCCAGCAGTTACTCCACGACAGGGGCTACCTACGAGCAGTACTTC
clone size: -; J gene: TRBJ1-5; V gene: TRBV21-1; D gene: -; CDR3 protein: CASSNPLAGFSNQPQHF; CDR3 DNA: TGTGCCAGCAGCAACCCGCTGGCAGGTTTTAGCAATCAGCCCCAGCATTTT
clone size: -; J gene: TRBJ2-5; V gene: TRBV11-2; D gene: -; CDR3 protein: CASSFGGAETQYF; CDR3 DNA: TGTGCCAGCAGCTTTGGCGGGGCAGAGACCCAGTACTTC
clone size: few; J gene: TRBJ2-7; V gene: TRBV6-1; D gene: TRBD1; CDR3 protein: CASSPGTGGLNEQYF; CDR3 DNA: TGTGCCAGCAGTCCGGGGACAGGGGGCTTGAACGAGCAGTACTTC
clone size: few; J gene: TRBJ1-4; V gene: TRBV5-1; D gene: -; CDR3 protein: CASSSGTADEKLFF; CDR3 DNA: TGCGCCAGCAGTTCCGGGACGGCCGATGAAAAACTGTTTTTT
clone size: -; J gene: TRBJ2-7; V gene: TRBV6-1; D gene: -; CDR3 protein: CVIEGDEQYF; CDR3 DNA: TGTGTCATCGAGGGAGACGAGCAGTACTTC
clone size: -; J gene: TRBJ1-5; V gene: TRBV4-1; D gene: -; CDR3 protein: CASSQYWTIDQPQHF; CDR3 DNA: TGCGCCAGCAGCCAATATTGGACGATAGATCAGCCCCAGCATTTT
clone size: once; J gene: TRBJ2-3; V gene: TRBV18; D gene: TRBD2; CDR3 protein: CASSPQRGGPTDTQYF; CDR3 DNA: TGTGCCAGCTCACCACAGCGGGGGGGACCTACAGATACGCAGTATTTT
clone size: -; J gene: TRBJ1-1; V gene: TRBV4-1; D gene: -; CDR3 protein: CASSQERNTEAFF; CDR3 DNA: TGCGCCAGCAGCCAAGAAAGGAACACTGAAGCTTTCTTT
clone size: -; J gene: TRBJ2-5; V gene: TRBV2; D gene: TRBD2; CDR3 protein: CASCIGTSGGETQYF; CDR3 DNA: TGTGCCAGCTGTATTGGGACTAGCGGGGGGGAGACCCAGTACTTC
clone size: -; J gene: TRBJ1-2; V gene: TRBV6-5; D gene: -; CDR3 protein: CASSSGNYGYTF; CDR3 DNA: TGTGCCAGCAGTTCCGGGAACTATGGCTACACCTTC
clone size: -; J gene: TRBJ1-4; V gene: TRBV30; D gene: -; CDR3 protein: CAWSATGIWNEKLFF; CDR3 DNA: TGTGCCTGGAGCGCAACCGGGATCTGGAATGAAAAACTGTTTTTT
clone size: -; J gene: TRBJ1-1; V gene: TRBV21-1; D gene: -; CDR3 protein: CARRREGVLMNTEAFF; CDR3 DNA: TGTGCCAGAAGGAGGGAGGGGGTTCTCATGAACACTGAAGCTTTCTTT
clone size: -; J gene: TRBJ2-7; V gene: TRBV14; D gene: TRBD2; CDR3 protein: CASSQGLLAGGTYEQYF; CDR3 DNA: TGTGCCAGCAGCCAAGGACTGCTAGCGGGGGGGACCTACGAGCAGTACTTC
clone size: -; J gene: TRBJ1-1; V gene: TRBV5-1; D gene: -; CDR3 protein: CASSTDVGAEAFF; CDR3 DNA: TGCGCCAGCAGTACGGACGTCGGCGCTGAAGCTTTCTTT
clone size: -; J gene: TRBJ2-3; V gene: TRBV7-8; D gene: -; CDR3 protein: CASTPEGHSSTDTQYF; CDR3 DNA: TGTGCCAGCACCCCCGAGGGCCATTCCAGCACAGATACGCAGTATTTT
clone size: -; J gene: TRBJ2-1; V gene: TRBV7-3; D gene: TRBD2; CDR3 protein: CASSSFDGRNEQFF; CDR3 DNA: TGTGCCAGCAGCTCCTTTGACGGGAGGAATGAGCAGTTCTTC